These 3 T cell receptor beta chains share one sample of origin, sequenced in a study of T cell changes during pregnancy in multiple sclerosis. TCRdb's copy holds only in-frame clones and misses some; the assay was immunoSEQ multiplex PCR. The sample consists of 38,000 or so clones, around 90% of them appearing once. Material: CD4+ T cells from peripheral blood mononuclear cells, obtained in the third trimester of pregnancy. Every receptor here comes from a female donor with multiple sclerosis, enrolled in a pregnancy study.

This clone was observed once. The rearrangement links TRBV6-6 to TRBJ1-2, with 8 bases matching TRBD1. CDR3 length equals 14 residues. Germline trimming cut 6 bases from V and 2 bases from J; bases unmatched to any gene: 5. Germline CDR1 reads MNHNY; CDR2 reads SVGAGI (reference sequence). CDR3 protein: CASRPTGANYGYTF. CDR3 nucleotide sequence: TGTGCCAGCAGGCCGACAGGGGCGAACTATGGCTACACCTTC.

This chain links TRBV5-5 with TRBJ2-7; 10 bases are a match to TRBD1. The ends lost 4 bases at V and 8 bases at J; junction bases unmatched: 15. This CDR3 spans 16 amino acids. Germline V gene sequence: CDR1 SGHKS, CDR2 YYEKEE (reference sequence). CDR3 DNA sequence: TGTGCCAGCAGCCGGACCGGGACAGGGGCCGATTCCAAGCAGTACTTC. It specifies CASSRTGTGADSKQYF.

The genes are TRBV2 and TRBJ1-2; D ambiguous. Germline CDR1 and CDR2: SNHLY and FYNNEI. The CDR3 runs to 14 residues. Trimming took 9 bases from V and 2 from J, leaving 16 bases between them. CDR3 bases: TGTGCCAGTCAGGAGGCGGTCGGGAACTATGGCTACACCTTC. Translation: CASQEAVGNYGYTF.